This T cell receptor (beta chain) originates from a study of cytomegalovirus exposure and HLA in healthy donors. Study-wide background: A later analysis reported the 100 to 150 validation repertoires used the same platform as the roughly 670 first-cohort repertoires.

General observations from the study: High sensitivity and specificity were reportedly achieved when the classifier diagnosed cytomegalovirus status.

A word on this clone: Its specificity is unknown.

Germline assignment: CDR1 GTSNPN and CDR2 SVGIG (reference sequence). The CDR3 runs to 12 residues. V was clipped by 5 bases and J by 2 bases, with 10 bases between them. Measured with immunoSEQ multiplex PCR; TCRdb has only the in-frame clones, and not every one. This sample has about 170,000 clones; 70% to 90% occur once, and the top ten carry about 2.3%. The receptor was derived from a woman younger than 35 in good health and CMV-seronegative. The chain carries TRBV30 and TRBJ2-7; D not certain. The sample consisted of PBMCs. CDR3 DNA sequence: TGTGCCTGGTCCCAAAATGCCTACGAGCAGTACTTC. Translating it yields CAWSQNAYEQYF.